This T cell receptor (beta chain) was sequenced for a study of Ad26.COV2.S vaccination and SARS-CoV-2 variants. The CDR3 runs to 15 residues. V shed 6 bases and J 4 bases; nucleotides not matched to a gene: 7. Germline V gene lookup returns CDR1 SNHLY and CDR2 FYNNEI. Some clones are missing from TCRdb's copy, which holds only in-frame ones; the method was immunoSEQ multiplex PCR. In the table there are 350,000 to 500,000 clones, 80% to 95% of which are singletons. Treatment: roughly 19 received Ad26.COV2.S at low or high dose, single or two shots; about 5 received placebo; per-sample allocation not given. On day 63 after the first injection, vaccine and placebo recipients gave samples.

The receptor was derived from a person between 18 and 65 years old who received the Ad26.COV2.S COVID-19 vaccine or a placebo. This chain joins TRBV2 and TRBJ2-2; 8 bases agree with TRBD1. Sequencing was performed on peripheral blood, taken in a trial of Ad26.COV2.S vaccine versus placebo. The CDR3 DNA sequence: TGTGCCAGCAGCCCGGACAGGGCGGGCACCGGGGAGCTGTTTTTT. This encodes CASSPDRAGTGELFF.